Presented here are 30 T cell receptor beta chains from one specimen sequenced in a study of graft-versus-host responses after intestinal transplantation. Assay: immunoSEQ multiplex PCR; the TCRdb copy retains only in-frame clones and omits some. The sample holds 20,000 or so clones, around 42% seen once. The source material was alloreactive CD4+ T cells from a mixed lymphocyte reaction culture, sampled before intestinal transplant. Documented subset: CFSE-low proliferating T cells sorted from approximately six-day pre-transplant mixed lymphocyte reaction (GvH or HvG direction). The receptors shown here come from a human patient who received an intestinal transplant.

The rearrangement links TRBV5-1 to TRBJ2-5; maybe TRBD2 (6 bases). CDR3 length equals 13 residues. CDR1 is SGHRS and CDR2 is YFSETQ in the germline V gene. V dropped 4 bases and J dropped 5 bases, with 12 bases sitting between them. DNA of the CDR3: TGCGCCAGCAGCCACGGGGGTCAGGAGACCCAGTACTTC. Protein sequence: CASSHGGQETQYF.

The chain employs TRBV6-5 and TRBJ1-2, with D perhaps matching TRBD1 (6 bases). Looked up from germline, CDR1 is MNHEY and CDR2 is SVGAGI. V was shortened by 2 bases and J by 7 bases, with 14 bases between the two germline ends. CDR3 size: 14 residues. CDR3 sequence (DNA): TGTGCCAGCAGTTACGGAGGGGGAGGGGTTGGCTACACCTTC. Amino acid sequence: CASSYGGGGVGYTF.

This clone has a single count. V is TRBV11-1 and J is TRBJ2-1, with 8 bases matching TRBD1. Germline loops: CDR1 SGHAT, CDR2 FQDESV (reference sequence). CDR3 length equals 14 residues. V shed 5 bases and J 8 bases; nucleotides not matched to a gene: 8. In DNA form, the CDR3 reads TGTGCCAGCAGCCCACGGGACAGGTGGGATGAGCAGTTCTTC. Protein product: CASSPRDRWDEQFF. Based on the CDR3 plus reference TRBV11-1 and TRBJ2-1, the full variable domain is EAEVAQSPRYKITEKSQAVAFWCDPISGHATLYWYRQILGQGPELLVQFQDESVVDDSQLPKDRFSAERLKGVDSTLKIQPAELGDSAMYLCASSPRDRWDEQFFGPGTRLTVL.

The CDR3 DNA sequence: TGCAGCGTTGAGGGGAAGACTAGCGGGGTTAATGAGCAGTTCTTC. Protein: CSVEGKTSGVNEQFF. This rearrangement joins TRBV29-1 to TRBJ2-1; 11 bases are shared with TRBD2. Trimming cost V 3 bases and J 7 bases; bases outside gene matches: 8. The germline V gene has CDR1 SQVTM and CDR2 ANQGSEA. CDR3 size: 15 residues.

This clone was observed a handful of times. CDR3 coding DNA: TGTGCCAGCAGCCTAAGACTAGCGGGAGTGGACGAGCAGTACTTC. Its protein is CASSLRLAGVDEQYF. The chain combines TRBV7-9 with TRBJ2-7; TRBD2 agrees at 12 bases. V lost 5 bases and J lost 5; bases outside the gene matches: 7. This CDR3 is built from 15 residues. Germline CDR1 reads SEHNR; CDR2 reads FQNEAQ (reference sequence).

This chain uses TRBV4-2 with TRBJ2-5, with D perhaps TRBD2 (5 bases). The CDR3 spans 15 residues. Trimming took off 0 bases at V and 5 bases at J, with 13 bases between the two ends. CDR1 LGHNA and CDR2 YNFKEQ come from the germline V gene. In nucleotides, the CDR3 is TGTGCCAGCAGCCAAGATCTAGCCCGGCCGGAGACCCAGTACTTC. This translates into CASSQDLARPETQYF.

The rearrangement joins TRBV9 to TRBJ1-5; maybe TRBD1 (6 bases). V dropped 0 bases and J dropped 5 bases, with 6 bases sitting between them. The CDR3 covers 13 residues. CDR1 and CDR2 (germline): SGDLS, YYNGEE. CDR3 in amino acids: CASSVGQDQPQHF. Written as DNA, the CDR3 is TGTGCCAGCAGCGTAGGACAGGATCAGCCCCAGCATTTT.

The sample holds a few counts of this clone. This sequence joins TRBV7-9 and TRBJ2-7; 11 nucleotides agree with TRBD2. The germline CDR1 and CDR2 sequences are SEHNR and FQNEAQ (reference sequence). V shed 5 bases and J 3 bases; nucleotides not matched to a gene: 9. The CDR3 loop spans 16 amino acids. The CDR3 DNA follows: TGTGCCAGCAGCGCTACTAGCGGGGGCCTCCGCTACGAGCAGTACTTC. Translation gives CASSATSGGLRYEQYF.

CDR3 sequence reads: CASRVGDRGLYTQYF. The CDR3 DNA reads TGTGCCAGTAGGGTTGGGGACAGGGGCCTTTATACGCAGTATTTT. The chain carries TRBV19 and TRBJ2-3, with 10 bases aligning to TRBD1. The CDR3 runs to 15 residues. Germline assignment: CDR1 LNHDA and CDR2 SQIVND (reference sequence). The ends lost 6 bases at V and 7 bases at J; junction bases unmatched: 10.

V is TRBV20-1 and J is TRBJ1-1; unclear D gene. V was shortened by 4 bases and J by 2 bases, with 5 bases between the two germline ends. This CDR3 region has 11 residues. Germline V gives CDR1 DFQATT, CDR2 SNEGSKA (reference sequence). The CDR3 is CSAKSNTEAFF. CDR3 coding DNA: TGCAGTGCTAAAAGCAACACTGAAGCTTTCTTT.

A single count supports this clone. V gene TRBV4-1 combines with J gene TRBJ1-5; 11 bases align to TRBD1. Germline loops: CDR1 MGHRA, CDR2 YSYEKL. The CDR3 spans 18 residues. V shed 1 base, J shed 6 bases, and the junction held 11 bases outside the gene matches. CDR3 amino acids: CASSQAAGTGGVGQPQHF. The CDR3, as DNA: TGCGCCAGCAGCCAAGCAGCGGGGACAGGGGGTGTGGGTCAGCCCCAGCATTTT.

The chain is built from TRBV7-9 and TRBJ1-4; D ambiguous. V was clipped by 2 bases and J by 0 bases, with 7 bases between them. The CDR3 contains 15 residues. Germline values: CDR1 SEHNR, CDR2 FQNEAQ (reference sequence). The CDR3 loop reads CASSLTVTTNEKLFF. CDR3 in DNA: TGTGCCAGCAGCTTAACGGTCACAACTAATGAAAAACTGTTTTTT.

The genes are TRBV7-2 and TRBJ1-2, with 10 bases identical to TRBD1. The CDR3 has 13 residues. The germline V gene has CDR1 SGHTA and CDR2 FQGNSA. With 5 bases clipped from V and 5 bases from J, the junction kept 2 bases outside the gene matches. This chain's CDR3 is CASSADRGYGYTF. CDR3 in DNA: TGTGCCAGCAGCGCGGACAGGGGGTATGGCTACACCTTC.

In this sample, this clone is medium-sized. DNA for the CDR3: TGTGCCAGCACTGGCGCCAGCGGGGACACCGGGGAGCTGTTTTTT. Translating it yields CASTGASGDTGELFF. This chain links TRBV25-1 with TRBJ2-2, with 7 bases lining up with TRBD2. V trimming: 7 bases; J trimming: 3 bases; junction bases outside the gene matches: 8. From germline, CDR1 is MGHDK and CDR2 SYGVNS. The CDR3 totals 15 residues.

This clone was picked up a small number of times. The rearrangement joins TRBV7-8 to TRBJ1-4; 7 nucleotides line up with TRBD1. This CDR3 region has 15 residues. The V and J ends lost 0 bases and 7 bases, in that order; junction bases with no gene match: 5. Germline CDR1 SGHVS, CDR2 FQNEAQ. CDR3 DNA sequence: TGTGCCAGCAGCTTAGCCGACAGGGTCAGTGAAAAACTGTTTTTT. This gives the protein CASSLADRVSEKLFF.

This clone has a handful of counts. DNA of the CDR3: TGTGCCAGCTCGAGGGGGAGCCCTAGCAATCAGCCCCAGCATTTT. This sequence encodes CASSRGSPSNQPQHF. This chain connects TRBV18 to TRBJ1-5, with a weak D call TRBD1 (6 bases). This CDR3 is 15 amino acids long. The V and J ends lost 6 bases and 0 bases respectively, with 12 bases between them. CDR1 is KGHSH, CDR2 LQKENI, per germline.

V and J are TRBV27 and TRBJ2-4; the D gene is possibly TRBD1 (6 bases). The CDR3 totals 16 residues. Germline V gene data show CDR1 as MNHEY and CDR2 as SMNVEV (reference sequence). The V gene lost 5 bases and the J gene lost 5 bases, with 19 bases spanning the gap. CDR3 nucleotides: TGTGCCAGCAGTCCCTATTGGGACAACGTCGAAAACATTCAGTACTTC. This sequence encodes CASSPYWDNVENIQYF.

This clone was seen only a few times. The chain links TRBV6-1 to TRBJ1-1; D perhaps matches TRBD1 (6 bases). Looked up from germline, CDR1 is MNHNS and CDR2 is SASEGT. V was pared by 0 bases and J by 8 bases, with 13 bases between. This CDR3 spans 14 amino acids. The DNA for the CDR3 is TGTGCCAGCAGTGAAGCGCCTTACAGGGAGGAAGCTTTCTTT. Its translation: CASSEAPYREEAFF.

This chain links TRBV5-5 with TRBJ2-3; a possible D gene is TRBD2 (5 bases). V gave up 4 bases and J gave up 2 bases, with 17 bases separating them. Germline assignment: CDR1 SGHKS and CDR2 YYEKEE (reference sequence). CDR3 length equals 16 residues. CDR3 amino acids: CASSPIGRGITDTQYF. For the CDR3, the DNA is TGTGCCAGCAGCCCAATCGGACGAGGGATCACAGATACGCAGTATTTT. Combining the CDR3 with reference TRBV5-5 and TRBJ2-3 gives the whole variable domain DAGVTQSPTHLIKTRGQQVTLRCSPISGHKSVSWYQQVLGQGPQFIFQYYEKEERGRGNFPDRFSARQFPNYSSELNVNALLLGDSALYLCASSPIGRGITDTQYFGPGTRLTVL.

The rearrangement uses TRBV10-3 and TRBJ1-1; a weak D match, TRBD1 (5 bases). V shed 11 bases and J shed 0 bases, with 13 bases lying between them. This CDR3 is 13 amino acids long. Germline V gene data show CDR1 as ENHRY and CDR2 as SYGVKD. This CDR3 reads CAATSGMNTEAFF. Written as DNA, the CDR3 is TGTGCCGCGACCTCAGGGATGAACACTGAAGCTTTCTTT.

This chain joins TRBV21-1 and TRBJ2-5; TRBD2 is taken as the D call from the table, unchecked against the DNA. TRBV21-1 is flagged as a pseudogene. The CDR3 is 15 residues long. The CDR3 protein is CASSNGRQYQETQYF. The CDR3 nucleotides are TGTGCCAGCAGCAACGGGAGACAGTACCAAGAGACCCAGTACTTC.

About this clone: Other nucleotide sequences in the sample specify the same CDR3. The V gene is TRBV7-2, the J gene TRBJ1-1; D gene unclear. The V end lost 0 bases, the J end lost 0 bases, and 8 bases lay between the germline ends. This CDR3 contains 15 residues. CDR1 SGHTA and CDR2 FQGNSA come from the germline V gene. CDR3 region: CASSLAGTMNTEAFF. The CDR3 region has the DNA TGTGCCAGCAGCTTAGCGGGCACCATGAACACTGAAGCTTTCTTT.

CDR3 residues: CASSSLAGTTDTQYF. The CDR3 nucleotides read TGTGCCAGTAGTAGCCTAGCGGGAACCACAGATACGCAGTATTTT. This chain links TRBV19 with TRBJ2-3; 9 bases fit TRBD2. The trim removed 4 bases at V and 2 bases at J, leaving 4 bases unmatched. The CDR3 is 15 residues long. Germline CDR1 LNHDA, CDR2 SQIVND (reference sequence).

The chain is built from TRBV7-2 and TRBJ2-5; 10 positions agree with TRBD2. V shed 5 bases and J 3 bases; nucleotides not matched to a gene: 6. CDR1 SGHTA and CDR2 FQGNSA come from the germline V gene. CDR3 length: 15 residues. The chain's CDR3 is CASSPSGGKEETQYF. The CDR3 DNA reads TGTGCCAGCAGCCCTAGCGGGGGCAAGGAAGAGACCCAGTACTTC.

Only one count was recorded for this clone. The chain links TRBV16 to TRBJ2-4; unclear D gene. This CDR3 contains 11 residues. Germline CDR1 is KGHSY and CDR2 is FQNENV. V was cut by 1 base and J by 9 bases, with 4 bases left in between. The CDR3 DNA follows: TGTGCCAGCAGCCAATTCGGCATTCAGTACTTC. Translated, it gives CASSQFGIQYF.

The CDR3 coding sequence is TGTGCCAGCAGCCCAGAACCTAGCGGGGCCCAAGAGACCCAGTACTTC. It codes for CASSPEPSGAQETQYF. This chain connects TRBV5-4 to TRBJ2-5, with 9 bases aligning to TRBD2. The CDR3 is made up of 16 amino acids. V trimming: 4 bases; J trimming: 1 base; junction bases outside the gene matches: 8. Per germline, CDR1 SGHNT and CDR2 YYREEE (reference sequence).

This clone was observed a few times. The chain is built from TRBV6-1 and TRBJ2-1, with D perhaps TRBD1 (6 bases). This CDR3 has 13 residues. Germline values: CDR1 MNHNS, CDR2 SASEGT. Between the trimmed V and J ends, which lost 10 bases and 3 bases, there was a span of 13 bases. The CDR3 is CATVRTVYNEQFF. CDR3 coding DNA: TGTGCCACGGTTAGGACAGTCTACAATGAGCAGTTCTTC.

The chain combines TRBV5-1 with TRBJ1-6, with TRBD1 identical over 7 bases. The germline gives CDR1 SGHRS, CDR2 YFSETQ. Trimming took 1 base from V and 3 from J; bases not matched to a gene: 4. The CDR3 extends over 16 amino acids. The CDR3 DNA reads TGCGCCAGCAGCTTGCGGGGACAGCTCTATAATTCACCCCTCCACTTT. It translates to CASSLRGQLYNSPLHF. The full variable domain, in which reference TRBV5-1 and TRBJ1-6 provide the parts outside the CDR3, is KAGVTQTPRYLIKTRGQQVTLSCSPISGHRSVSWYQQTPGQGLQFLFEYFSETQRNKGNFPGRFSGRQFSNSRSEMNVSTLELGDSALYLCASSLRGQLYNSPLHFGNGTRLTVT.

This clone was observed a handful of times. The chain joins TRBV18 to TRBJ2-7; D is uncertain. The CDR3 has 15 residues. CDR1 is KGHSH, CDR2 LQKENI, per germline. With 2 bases removed from V and 0 bases from J, the gap between germline ends came to 11 bases. The CDR3 region is CASSPGLTSSYEQYF. The CDR3 DNA is TGTGCCAGCTCACCAGGTCTTACAAGCTCCTACGAGCAGTACTTC.

V gene TRBV19 combines with J gene TRBJ1-2; D possibly corresponds to TRBD1 (6 bases). The CDR3 contains 13 residues. The germline V gene has CDR1 LNHDA and CDR2 SQIVND (reference sequence). With 10 bases removed from V and 2 bases from J, the gap between germline ends came to 14 bases. CDR3 sequence reads: CATNDRTNYGYTF. CDR3 sequence (DNA): TGTGCCACCAACGACAGGACCAACTATGGCTACACCTTC.